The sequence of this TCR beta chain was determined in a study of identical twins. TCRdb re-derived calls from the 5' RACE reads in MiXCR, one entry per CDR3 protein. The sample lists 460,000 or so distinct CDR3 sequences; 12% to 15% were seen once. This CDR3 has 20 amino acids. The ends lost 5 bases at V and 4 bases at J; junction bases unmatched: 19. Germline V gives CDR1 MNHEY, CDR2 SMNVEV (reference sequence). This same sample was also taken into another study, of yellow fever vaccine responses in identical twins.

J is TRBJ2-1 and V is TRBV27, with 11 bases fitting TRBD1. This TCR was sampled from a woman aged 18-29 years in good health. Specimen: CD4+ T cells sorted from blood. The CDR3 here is CASSPAKGDRGTTVYNEQFF. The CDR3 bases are TGTGCCAGCAGTCCCGCCAAAGGGGACAGGGGGACGACGGTATACAATGAGCAGTTCTTC.